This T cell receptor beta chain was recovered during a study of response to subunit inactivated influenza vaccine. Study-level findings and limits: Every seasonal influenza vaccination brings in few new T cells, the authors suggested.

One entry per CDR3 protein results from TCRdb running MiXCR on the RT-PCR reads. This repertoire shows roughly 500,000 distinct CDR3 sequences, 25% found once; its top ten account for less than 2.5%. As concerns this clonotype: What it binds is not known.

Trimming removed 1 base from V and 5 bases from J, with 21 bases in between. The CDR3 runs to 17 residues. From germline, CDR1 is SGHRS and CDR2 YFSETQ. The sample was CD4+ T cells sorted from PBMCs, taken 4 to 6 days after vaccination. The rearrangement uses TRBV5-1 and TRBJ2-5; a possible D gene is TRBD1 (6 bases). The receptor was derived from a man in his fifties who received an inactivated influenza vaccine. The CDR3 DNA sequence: TGCGCCAGCAGCTTGAATCCCATGGCAGGGGTCGAGGAGACCCAGTACTTC. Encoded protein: CASSLNPMAGVEETQYF. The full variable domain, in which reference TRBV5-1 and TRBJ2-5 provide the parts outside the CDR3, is KAGVTQTPRYLIKTRGQQVTLSCSPISGHRSVSWYQQTPGQGLQFLFEYFSETQRNKGNFPGRFSGRQFSNSRSEMNVSTLELGDSALYLCASSLNPMAGVEETQYFGPGTRLLVL.